These 5 T cell receptor beta chains came from one sample sequenced in a study of blood T cell repertoires in COVID-19. TCRdb's table, derived via immunoSEQ multiplex PCR, lists solely in-frame clones and lacks some. The data contain about 41,000 clones, 87% of them singletons. Sequencing used peripheral blood. Source of these receptors: a man aged 55 to 70 with acute or convalescent COVID-19.

This clone appeared once. Relative to the germline gene, one junction end is altered; a read error may explain this. The J gene is TRBJ2-1, the V gene TRBV4-3; D may be TRBD1 (6 bases). This CDR3 is 16 amino acids long. Per the germline V gene, CDR1 is LGHNA and CDR2 is YSLEER. The CDR3 protein is CASRQDTGPTYNEQFF. The CDR3 nucleotides are TGCGCCAGCAGACAAGACACAGGGCCTACCTACAATGAGCAGTTCTTC.

The rearrangement links TRBV6-5 to TRBJ1-6, with a possible D match to TRBD1 (6 bases). The germline V gene has CDR1 MNHEY and CDR2 SVGAGI. CDR3 length: 13 residues. V lost 7 bases and J lost 6, with 10 bases in between. As DNA, the CDR3 is TGTGCCAGCAAGTCACAGGGTAATTCACCCCTCCACTTT. Translated, it gives CASKSQGNSPLHF.

V and J are TRBV19 and TRBJ2-3; 9 bases match TRBD2. CDR1 is LNHDA, CDR2 SQIVND, per germline (reference sequence). With V trimmed by 5 bases and J by 10 bases, 10 bases remained unmatched. CDR3 length: 14 residues. The CDR3 DNA reads TGTGCCAGTAGTGGGCGGGGGGGCTCACGGGCGCAGTATTTT. Residues: CASSGRGGSRAQYF.

The chain links TRBV4-3 to TRBJ2-7; 7 bases are a match to TRBD2. Germline CDR1 and CDR2: LGHNA and YSLEER. CDR3 length equals 15 residues. J lost 3 bases, V lost 1 base, and 6 bases had no gene match. The DNA of the CDR3 is TGCGCCAGCAGCCAAGCGCGGGAGCGCTTCTACGAGCAGTACTTC. Amino acid sequence: CASSQARERFYEQYF.

The chain carries TRBV5-4 and TRBJ2-7; D not resolved. The CDR3 is made up of 13 amino acids. V was clipped by 5 bases and J by 2 bases, with 11 bases between them. Germline values: CDR1 SGHNT, CDR2 YYREEE (reference sequence). The CDR3 spells CASSKTNAYEQYF. The CDR3 nucleotides are TGTGCCAGCAGTAAGACAAATGCCTACGAGCAGTACTTC.